This is a list of T cell receptor beta chains from one sample in a study of cytomegalovirus exposure and HLA in healthy donors. TCRdb's table, derived via immunoSEQ multiplex PCR, lists solely in-frame clones and lacks some. There are approximately 160,000 clones in the sample; 95% to 97% occur only once, and roughly 0.83% lies in the top ten. The sequenced sample was PBMCs. The receptors shown here come from a young woman in good health and CMV-seronegative. CDR3s include the opening cysteine and the closing phenylalanine or tryptophan. The order of the fields is D gene, V gene, clone size, J gene, CDR3 DNA, CDR3 protein. A D gene is named only where the DNA matches it firmly. Expanded clones get a size class; other rows say once, few or many, or leave the size out.

-,TRBV7-2,-,TRBJ1-1,TGTGCCAGCAAAAAACAGGAGTTGAACACTGAAGCTTTCTTT,CASKKQELNTEAFF
-,TRBV6-5,-,TRBJ2-1,TGTGCCACTTCTCAGGCCAAGGGGTACAATGAGCAGTTCTTC,CATSQAKGYNEQFF
-,TRBV18,-,TRBJ1-2,TGTGCCAGCTCACCGGGTCACAGAATTAACTATGGCTACACCTTC,CASSPGHRINYGYTF
TRBD2,TRBV4-3,-,TRBJ2-3,TGCGCCAGCAGCCAAGATCGGGGAGCGGGGGGGTCAGATACGCAGTATTTT,CASSQDRGAGGSDTQYF
TRBD1,TRBV5-1,-,TRBJ2-6,TGCGCCAGCAGCCGGACAGGGAAGACTGGGGCCAACGTCCTGACTTTC,CASSRTGKTGANVLTF
TRBD2,TRBV5-1,-,TRBJ2-7,TGCGCCACCAAGACTAGCGGGGGGACCTACGAGCAGTACTTC,CATKTSGGTYEQYF
TRBD1,TRBV30,-,TRBJ2-1,TGTGCCTGGACAGGGGGTACCTACAATGAGCAGTTCTTC,CAWTGGTYNEQFF
TRBD2,TRBV2,-,TRBJ2-5,TGTGCCAGCAGCGCTCTTGGACTAGCGGCGCAAGAGACCCAGTACTTC,CASSALGLAAQETQYF
-,TRBV19,-,TRBJ1-3,TGTGCCAGTAGTAATTCGGCAGGGGTTGGAAACACCATATATTTT,CASSNSAGVGNTIYF
TRBD1,TRBV28,-,TRBJ2-7,TGTGCCAGCAGTTTCACGGGGAGGACAGGGCTCGAGCAGTACTTC,CASSFTGRTGLEQYF
-,TRBV5-1,-,TRBJ2-4,TGCGCCAGCAGCATTGGATCCGGGGAAAGGCACATTCAGTACTTC,CASSIGSGERHIQYF
TRBD2,TRBV11-1,once,TRBJ2-1,TGTGCCAGCAGCTTGGTATCGGCGGGGGGTCTCTACAATGAGCAGTTCTTC,CASSLVSAGGLYNEQFF
-,TRBV6-6,-,TRBJ1-4,TGTGCCAGCAGTTACCCCCACATGGCAACTAATGAAAAACTGTTTTTT,CASSYPHMATNEKLFF
TRBD1,TRBV7-2,-,TRBJ2-5,TGTGCCAGCAGCTTTGGACAGGGAGAGACCCAGTACTTC,CASSFGQGETQYF
-,TRBV5-4,once,TRBJ2-3,TGTGCCAGCAGCTTCGGGATGAATACGCAGTATTTT,CASSFGMNTQYF
TRBD1,TRBV2,-,TRBJ1-6,TGTGCCAGCAGTGATTCCGGGACAGTAGTAGGATCACCCCTCCACTTT,CASSDSGTVVGSPLHF
TRBD1,TRBV14,-,TRBJ2-7,TGTGCCAGCAGCACACAGGGGTACGAGCAGTACTTC,CASSTQGYEQYF
-,TRBV14,-,TRBJ1-6,TGTGCCAGCAGCCAAGCTAGCGGTTTAACTTACCGAGGGGTATATAGGGGCTATAATTCACCCCTCCACTTT,CASSQASGLTYRGVYRGYNSPLHF
TRBD1,TRBV4-1,-,TRBJ2-5,TGCGCCAGCAGCCAGGTAACAGGGGCACAAGAGACCCAGTACTTC,CASSQVTGAQETQYF
TRBD1,TRBV9,-,TRBJ2-2,TGTGCCAGCAGCGTAGGGACCAGACAGGGGGCCAAAGGCACCGGGGAGCTGTTTTTT,CASSVGTRQGAKGTGELFF
-,TRBV5-1,-,TRBJ2-7,TGCGCCAGCAGCACTGGGACATCTACTCCCTACGAGCAGTACTTC,CASSTGTSTPYEQYF
TRBD1,TRBV9,-,TRBJ1-2,TGTGCCAGCAGCGGAGACAGGGGGAAGACCTATGGCTACACCTTC,CASSGDRGKTYGYTF
TRBD2,TRBV5-1,-,TRBJ2-3,TGCGCCAGCAGCACCGGACTAGCGGGGTCAGATACGCAGTATTTT,CASSTGLAGSDTQYF
TRBD1,TRBV29-1,-,TRBJ1-1,TGCAGCGTGGGACAGGGGGACACTGAAGCTTTCTTT,CSVGQGDTEAFF
-,TRBV2,once,TRBJ1-3,TGTGCCAGCATTGCGGGAGACTCTGGAAACACCATATATTTT,CASIAGDSGNTIYF
TRBD1,TRBV4-1,-,TRBJ2-7,TGCGCCAGCAGCCAACCGGGACAGGGGGGCGAGCAGTACTTC,CASSQPGQGGEQYF
-,TRBV11-2,-,TRBJ1-1,TGTGCCAGCAGCTCCTCCGGGACACTGAACACTGAAGCTTTCTTT,CASSSSGTLNTEAFF
-,TRBV2,-,TRBJ1-4,TGTGCCAGCAGTGAAGGAAGTACAGGAGCTAATGAAAAACTGTTTTTT,CASSEGSTGANEKLFF
-,TRBV30,-,TRBJ2-2,TGTGCCTCCCGGACGGGCAGGGCCACCGGGGAGCTGTTTTTT,CASRTGRATGELFF
-,TRBV2,-,TRBJ2-5,TGTGCCAGCAGTGCTTGGCGGGGCGAACCTCAAGAGACCCAGTACTTC,CASSAWRGEPQETQYF
-,TRBV2,-,TRBJ1-4,TGTGCCAGCAGGTCAGGGGAGTATAATGAAAAACTGTTTTTT,CASRSGEYNEKLFF
TRBD2,TRBV6-5,-,TRBJ2-1,TGTGCCAGCAGTTACTTGACCGGGACTAGCGAGAATGAGCAGTTCTTC,CASSYLTGTSENEQFF
TRBD2,TRBV7-2,-,TRBJ2-1,TGTGCCAGCGGGGCGGGGGGGTTTTACAATGAGCAGTTCTTC,CASGAGGFYNEQFF